This TCR beta chain stems from a study of early T cells in non-severe SARS-CoV-2 infection. At the level of the study: It was bulk RNA from unsorted whole blood that was sequenced, and the chains were unpaired. The study's findings and limits: Sequences matched to VDJdb favored anti-spike CD8 responses, while private and CD4 specificities were missed.

Individual cDNA molecules carried attached unique molecular identifiers. TCRdb re-called the 5' RACE reads with MiXCR, one entry per CDR3 protein. The sample lists around 57,000 distinct CDR3 sequences, 10% to 11% occurring once. The V and J ends lost 5 bases and 2 bases, in that order; junction bases with no gene match: 8. Germline values: CDR1 DFQATT, CDR2 SNEGSKA (reference sequence). The CDR3 covers 14 residues. As to this clonotype: The antigen remains undetermined.

This clonotype was obtained from an adult who was a healthcare worker with PCR-confirmed SARS-CoV-2 infection or an uninfected control (not recorded which). Source material: whole blood. The chain has TRBV20-1 and TRBJ1-2, with 7 bases aligning to TRBD1. DNA for the CDR3: TGCAGTGCTGATAAGGGGGCCCGAAACTATGGCTACACCTTC. As protein: CSADKGARNYGYTF.